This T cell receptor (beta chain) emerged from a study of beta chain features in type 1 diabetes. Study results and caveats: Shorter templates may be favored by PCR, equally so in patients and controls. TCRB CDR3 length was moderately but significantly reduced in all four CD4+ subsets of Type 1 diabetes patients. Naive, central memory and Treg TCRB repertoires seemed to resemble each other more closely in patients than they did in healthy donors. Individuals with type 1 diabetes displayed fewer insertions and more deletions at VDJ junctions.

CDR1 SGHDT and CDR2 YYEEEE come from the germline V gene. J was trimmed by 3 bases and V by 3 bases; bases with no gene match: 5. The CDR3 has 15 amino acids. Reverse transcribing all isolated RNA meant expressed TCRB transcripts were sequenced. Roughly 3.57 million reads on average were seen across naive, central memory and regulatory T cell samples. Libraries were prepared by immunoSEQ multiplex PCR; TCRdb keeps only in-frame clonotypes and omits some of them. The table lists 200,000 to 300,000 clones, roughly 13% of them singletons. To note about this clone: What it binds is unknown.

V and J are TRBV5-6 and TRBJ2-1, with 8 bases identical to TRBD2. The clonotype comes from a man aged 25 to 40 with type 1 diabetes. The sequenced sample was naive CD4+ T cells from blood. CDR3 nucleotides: TGTGCCAGCAGCTCCATCGGGGGGGTCTACAATGAGCAGTTCTTC. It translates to CASSSIGGVYNEQFF.